The rows below give T cell receptor beta chains drawn from one sample of a study of regulatory T cells in long-lasting Graves disease. TCRdb called the multiplex PCR reads again in MiXCR, with one record for every CDR3 protein. The table shows around 500,000 distinct CDR3 sequences, with approximately 12% occurring only once. The data were also submitted as part of a second study, on T cells in Graves' hyperthyroidism and ophthalmopathy.

Here the sequenced sample was peripheral blood mononuclear cells (PBMCs), taken at new diagnosis, from a patient treated with antithyroid drugs. These TCRs come from a woman younger than 45 with Graves disease. Both conserved end residues are part of each CDR3. A D gene is named only where the DNA matches it firmly. Clone size is given as once, few or many counts, or a class when the clone is expanded.

V	J	size	D	CDR3	DNA
TRBV13	TRBJ2-7	few	TRBD1	CASSPLPGQGTYEQYF	TGTGCCAGCAGCCCACTGCCGGGACAGGGCACGTACGAGCAGTACTTC
TRBV11-2	TRBJ2-7	few	.	CASSSRAEGAYEQYF	TGTGCCAGCAGCTCCCGAGCGGAGGGGGCCTACGAGCAGTACTTC
TRBV20-1	TRBJ1-1	many	.	CSARGLGGGNTEAFF	TGCAGTGCTAGGGGCCTTGGGGGCGGGAACACTGAAGCCTTCTTT
TRBV11-3	TRBJ1-1	many	.	CASSLDLTGMDEAFF	TGTGCCAGCAGCTTAGATTTAACAGGGATGGATGAAGCTTTCTTT
TRBV24-1	TRBJ2-7	many	.	CATSDSDSYEQYF	TGTGCCACCAGTGACTCCGACTCCTACGAGCAGTACTTC
TRBV29-1	TRBJ2-1	few	TRBD1	CSVLPGQANNEQFF	TGCAGCGTTTTGCCGGGACAGGCTAACAATGAGCAGTTCTTC
TRBV28	TRBJ1-1	many	TRBD1	CATLEQGTEAFF	TGTGCCACCTTAGAACAGGGGACTGAAGCTTTCTTT
TRBV4-3	TRBJ2-3	few	TRBD2	CASSQGASGRTDTQYF	TGCGCCAGCAGCCAAGGGGCTAGCGGGAGAACAGATACGCAGTATTTT
TRBV10-3	TRBJ1-5	many	.	CAISESGGPQHF	TGTGCCATCAGTGAGTCGGGGGGGCCCCAGCATTTT
TRBV4-1	TRBJ1-5	many	.	CASSQDRDQPQHF	TGTGCCAGCAGCCAAGATCGGGATCAGCCCCAGCATTTT
TRBV6-1	TRBJ1-5	many	TRBD1	CASSGTNRGRMQPQHF	TGTGCCAGCAGTGGAACCAACAGGGGGCGCATGCAGCCCCAGCATTTT
TRBV29-1	TRBJ2-7	many	TRBD2	CSVLPGLAGDEQYF	TGCAGCGTCCTACCGGGACTAGCGGGAGACGAGCAGTACTTC
TRBV3-1	TRBJ1-2	many	.	CASSQDLRVGNGYTF	TGTGCCAGCAGCCAAGATCTCCGGGTCGGGAATGGCTACACCTTC